This passage covers 30 T cell receptor beta chains from one sample sequenced in a study of T-cell reconstitution after alpha-beta-depleted transplantation in children. The authors prepared the TCRbeta library with unique molecular identifiers. In TCRdb, the PCR reads were re-called with MiXCR into one record per CDR3 protein. This repertoire shows just under 550,000 distinct CDR3 sequences, 15% to 20% found once; its top ten account for 2.5% to 3.5%. The sequences come from PBMCs from the stem cell graft donor, collected from the stem cell graft. The source of these receptors is a human donor who donated a stem cell graft to a child with acute lymphoblastic leukemia.

The CDR3 spells CASSQAGAGSSYEQYF. The CDR3 coding sequence is TGTGCCAGCAGCCAAGCCGGAGCGGGGAGCTCCTACGAGCAGTACTTC. The J gene is TRBJ2-7, the V gene TRBV3-1, with TRBD2 matching 7 bases. This CDR3 contains 16 residues. Trimming at V came to 1 base and at J to 0 bases, leaving 6 bases not matched to a gene. Germline V lookup: CDR1 LGHDT, CDR2 YNNKEL (reference sequence).

In this sample, this clonotype turned up a few times. This chain connects TRBV1 to TRBJ2-7; TRBD2, as called in the table, went unchecked against the DNA. TRBV1 is classified as a pseudogene. This CDR3 region has 16 residues. The CDR3 sequence: CTSSQVTSGRPYEQYF. The DNA for the CDR3 is TGCACCAGCAGCCAAGTGACTAGCGGGAGGCCCTACGAGCAGTACTTC.

Ten or more counts support this clonotype. This sequence joins TRBV5-1 and TRBJ2-7, with a possible D match to TRBD1 (6 bases). The germline V and J ends were trimmed by 0 bases and 4 bases, with 8 bases remaining between them. Germline V lookup: CDR1 SGHRS, CDR2 YFSETQ. The CDR3 has 13 amino acids. For the CDR3, the DNA is TGCGCCAGCAGCTTGGAAAGGGGGTACGAGCAGTACTTC. Translating gives CASSLERGYEQYF.

This clonotype was counted ten times or more. This chain connects TRBV7-3 to TRBJ2-2; 14 nucleotides line up with TRBD2. Losses at the gene ends were 2 bases for V and 8 bases for J; bases not matched to a gene: 4. Germline CDR1 and CDR2: SGHTA and FQGTGA. This CDR3 contains 16 residues. CDR3 region: CASSLGLAGGSGELFF. CDR3 DNA: TGTGCCAGCAGCTTAGGACTAGCGGGAGGATCTGGGGAGCTGTTTTTT.

This clonotype was counted between two and nine times. V usage is TRBV12-3 or TRBV12-4 and J usage is TRBJ2-1, with D possibly being TRBD1 (5 bases). Trimming shortened V by 6 bases and J by 0 bases, and 9 bases separated the two germline ends. The CDR3 consists of 14 residues. The CDR3: CASRSDSSYNEQFF. The CDR3 nucleotides read TGTGCCAGCAGAAGTGACAGCTCCTACAATGAGCAGTTCTTC.

The chain couples TRBV20-1 to TRBJ1-2; D gene unclear. Trimming stripped 3 bases from V and 4 bases from J, with 9 bases between. The CDR3 extends over 12 amino acids. In germline, CDR1 is DFQATT, CDR2 SNEGSKA (reference sequence). CDR3 loop: CSASPGVYGYTF. DNA for the CDR3: TGCAGTGCTAGCCCAGGAGTCTATGGCTACACCTTC.

This clonotype showed up just a few times. V and J are TRBV7-7 and TRBJ2-7; a weak D match, TRBD2 (6 bases). The CDR3 has 15 residues. Germline V gene lookup returns CDR1 SSHAT and CDR2 FNYEAQ (reference sequence). Trimming took off 5 bases at V and 2 bases at J, with 16 bases between the two ends. The CDR3 region has the DNA TGTGCCAGCAGCGAATGGGACGGGGGAGCCTACGAGCAGTACTTC. This translates into CASSEWDGGAYEQYF.

The chain has TRBV27 and TRBJ1-2, with TRBD1 matching over 7 bases. Germline V CDR1 and CDR2: MNHEY, SMNVEV (reference sequence). This CDR3 contains 14 residues. With V trimmed by 10 bases and J by 3 bases, 11 bases remained unmatched. CDR3: CATAPTGFDYGYTF. In DNA, the CDR3 is TGTGCCACCGCCCCGACAGGGTTTGACTATGGCTACACCTTC.

This clonotype occurred a few times. This chain links TRBV19 with TRBJ1-1, with a weak D call TRBD1 (5 bases). Per germline, CDR1 LNHDA and CDR2 SQIVND (reference sequence). This CDR3 contains 12 residues. Trimming took off 10 bases at V and 10 bases at J, with 19 bases between the two ends. CDR3 sequence: CATSIGAPGAFF. The CDR3 DNA follows: TGTGCCACATCGATCGGGGCCCCGGGAGCTTTCTTT.

This chain links TRBV19 with TRBJ1-1; TRBD1 agrees at 7 bases. There are 16 residues in the CDR3. With 0 bases clipped from V and 1 base from J, the junction kept 5 bases outside the gene matches. The germline CDR1 and CDR2 sequences are LNHDA and SQIVND (reference sequence). The CDR3 spells CASSIDTGTANTEAFF. DNA of the CDR3: TGTGCCAGTAGTATAGATACCGGGACAGCGAACACTGAAGCTTTCTTT.

The gene calls are TRBV20-1 and TRBJ2-7; TRBD2 aligns across 7 bases. The junction had 6 bases not matched to a gene; V was cut back by 3 bases and J by 1 base. In germline, CDR1 is DFQATT, CDR2 SNEGSKA (reference sequence). The CDR3 has 14 residues. CDR3 in DNA: TGCAGTGCTAGGGGGAGGGATGCGTCCTACGAGCAGTACTTC. This sequence encodes CSARGRDASYEQYF.

The chain carries TRBV7-3 and TRBJ2-3, with unresolved D. Germline V gives CDR1 SGHTA, CDR2 FQGTGA. V was cut by 5 bases and J by 2 bases, with 20 bases left in between. The CDR3 totals 17 residues. DNA of the CDR3: TGTGCCAGCAGCCTATACACCGGATTTTATATCACAGATACGCAGTATTTT. Its protein is CASSLYTGFYITDTQYF.

In its sample, this clonotype was seen many times. The rearrangement links TRBV4-1 to TRBJ2-1, with D unclear. The CDR3 consists of 14 residues. Germline assignment: CDR1 MGHRA and CDR2 YSYEKL. V was cut by 8 bases and J by 5 bases, with 16 bases left in between. Written as DNA, the CDR3 is TGCGCCAGCCGGAACGGTGCCCTAGACAATGAGCAGTTCTTC. Translating it yields CASRNGALDNEQFF.

In this sample, this clonotype turned up a few times. V usage is TRBV19 and J usage is TRBJ2-1; TRBD2 aligns across 7 bases. Germline V lookup: CDR1 LNHDA, CDR2 SQIVND (reference sequence). The CDR3 spans 15 residues. After removal of 3 bases from V and 1 base from J, the junction contained 3 bases not matched to a gene. CDR3 protein: CASSIGGLSYNEQFF. CDR3 nucleotides: TGTGCCAGTAGTATCGGGGGGTTGTCCTACAATGAGCAGTTCTTC.

This clonotype showed up just a few times. V and J are TRBV5-1 and TRBJ2-5; D perhaps matches TRBD2 (6 bases). Trimming took 6 bases from V and 4 from J, leaving 19 bases between them. Germline CDR1 and CDR2: SGHRS and YFSETQ. This CDR3 has 15 residues. The CDR3, as DNA: TGCGCCAGCACCAATTACGGGCAGGGAGGAGAGACCCAGTACTTC. Translating it yields CASTNYGQGGETQYF.

In this sample, this clonotype turned up a few times. This chain links TRBV9 with TRBJ1-4; no clear D. Between the trimmed V and J ends, which lost 0 bases and 7 bases, there was a span of 10 bases. The germline CDR1 and CDR2 sequences are SGDLS and YYNGEE. CDR3 length: 14 amino acids. This chain's CDR3 is CASSVGGRIEKLFF. CDR3 nucleotides: TGTGCCAGCAGCGTAGGCGGTAGGATTGAAAAACTGTTTTTT.

The CDR3 protein is CASSYVSNEQFF. In nucleotides, the CDR3 is TGTGCCAGCAGTTACGTGAGTAATGAGCAGTTCTTC. V is TRBV6-6 and J is TRBJ2-1, with D hard to call. There are 12 residues in the CDR3. From germline, CDR1 is MNHNY and CDR2 SVGAGI (reference sequence). Trimming shortened V by 2 bases and J by 7 bases, and 6 bases separated the two germline ends.

The V and J genes are TRBV7-9 and TRBJ2-2; D is undetermined. The CDR3 is 16 amino acids. CDR1 and CDR2 from the germline V gene are SEHNR and FQNEAQ (reference sequence). With 4 bases removed from V and 5 bases from J, the gap between germline ends came to 17 bases. The CDR3 loop reads CASSSISGPDTGELFF. The CDR3 DNA follows: TGTGCCAGCAGCTCAATATCCGGTCCCGATACCGGGGAGCTGTTTTTT.

V usage is TRBV20-1 and J usage is TRBJ2-7; TRBD2 agrees at 8 bases. Germline V CDR1 and CDR2: DFQATT, SNEGSKA (reference sequence). The length of the CDR3 is 13 residues. Trimming took 5 bases from V and 0 from J; bases not matched to a gene: 3. The CDR3 loop is CSALAGTSYEQYF. CDR3 nucleotides: TGCAGTGCTCTAGCGGGTACCTCCTACGAGCAGTACTTC.

This clonotype was seen many times. V is TRBV7-9 and J is TRBJ1-5; D ambiguous. V lost 1 base to trimming and J lost 11 bases, with 15 bases between them. Germline V gene sequence: CDR1 SEHNR, CDR2 FQNEAQ (reference sequence). The CDR3 contains 14 residues. The CDR3 DNA reads as TGTGCCAGCAGCTTAGATATCAGTCCTTTGACCCAGCATTTT. Residues: CASSLDISPLTQHF.

In this sample, this clonotype turned up a few times. The chain combines TRBV3-1 with TRBJ1-1; no reliable D call. Trimming left V 5 bases short and J 0 bases short, with 22 bases between. CDR1 and CDR2 from the germline V gene are LGHDT and YNNKEL (reference sequence). The CDR3 is 18 residues long. The CDR3 coding sequence is TGTGCCAGCAGCACTCGCCCCCCAGGTGTGCCTATGAACACTGAAGCTTTCTTT. Residues: CASSTRPPGVPMNTEAFF.

The J gene is TRBJ1-1, the V gene TRBV7-3; D ambiguous. CDR3 length: 17 amino acids. CDR1 is SGHTA and CDR2 is FQGTGA in the germline V gene. V lost 8 bases and J 3 bases, leaving 25 bases between the germline ends. The CDR3 coding sequence is TGTGCCAGCGCTTCCGGGAGGGCCTCGAGAATCGACACTGAAGCTTTCTTT. This sequence encodes CASASGRASRIDTEAFF.

The V call is TRBV20-1, the J call TRBJ2-5, with a possible D match to TRBD2 (7 bases). V dropped 5 bases and J dropped 7 bases, with 14 bases sitting between them. This CDR3 is built from 12 residues. Germline loops: CDR1 DFQATT, CDR2 SNEGSKA (reference sequence). The chain's CDR3 is CSALGGGATQYF. CDR3 nucleotides: TGCAGTGCTCTTGGGGGGGGCGCGACCCAGTACTTC.

This chain connects TRBV29-1 to TRBJ2-3, with D unclear. V lost 0 bases to trimming and J lost 8 bases, with 9 bases between them. The CDR3 sequence is 12 residues long. CDR1 is SQVTM, CDR2 ANQGSEA, per germline. The CDR3 loop reads CSVEDVWGTQYF. The DNA for the CDR3 is TGCAGCGTTGAAGATGTATGGGGTACGCAGTATTTT.

This chain uses TRBV20-1 with TRBJ1-1; D perhaps matches TRBD1 (5 bases). V was trimmed by 2 bases and J by 4 bases, leaving 14 bases between them. Germline values: CDR1 DFQATT, CDR2 SNEGSKA (reference sequence). This CDR3 region has 14 residues. CDR3 loop: CSARNPGTSTEAFF. The CDR3 nucleotides read TGCAGTGCTAGAAACCCAGGGACGAGCACTGAAGCTTTCTTT.

The rearrangement links TRBV28 to TRBJ1-1; no clear D gene. The germline V gene encodes CDR1 MDHEN and CDR2 SYDVKM. The CDR3 covers 12 residues. The ends were cut back, 6 bases at V and 8 bases at J, with 13 bases in the middle. CDR3 sequence: CASSQREEEAFF. CDR3 coding DNA: TGTGCCAGCAGCCAAAGAGAGGAGGAAGCTTTCTTT.

This chain joins TRBV11-2 and TRBJ2-2; D gene unclear. CDR3 length: 16 amino acids. Germline V lookup: CDR1 SGHAT, CDR2 FQNNGV. Trimming took 4 bases from V and 1 from J, leaving 13 bases between them. The CDR3 nucleotides read TGTGCCAGCAGCTCCATCGGCGCGGTGAACACCGGGGAGCTGTTTTTT. Its protein is CASSSIGAVNTGELFF.

The DNA for the CDR3 is TGTGCCAGCAGCCACAGAGTGCCCTTTGAAGAGCAGTACTTC. Residues: CASSHRVPFEEQYF. This chain connects TRBV12-3 or TRBV12-4 to TRBJ2-7; D call uncertain. The CDR3 extends over 14 amino acids. The V end lost 6 bases, the J end lost 7 bases, and 19 bases lay between the germline ends.

The V call is TRBV20-1, the J call TRBJ2-5, with 9 positions matching TRBD1. With V trimmed by 6 bases and J by 5 bases, 7 bases remained unmatched. The CDR3 contains 13 residues. Per the germline V gene, CDR1 is DFQATT and CDR2 is SNEGSKA (reference sequence). This CDR3 reads CSAAGQGRETQYF. The CDR3, as DNA: TGCAGTGCCGCCGGACAGGGGCGGGAGACCCAGTACTTC.

The chain uses TRBV19 and TRBJ2-1, with unresolved D. Germline CDR1 LNHDA, CDR2 SQIVND (reference sequence). The V end lost 6 bases, the J end lost 4 bases, and 10 bases lay between the germline ends. This CDR3 is built from 13 residues. The CDR3 bases are TGTGCCAGTAGCAGTGAAACTTACAATGAGCAGTTCTTC. Protein: CASSSETYNEQFF.